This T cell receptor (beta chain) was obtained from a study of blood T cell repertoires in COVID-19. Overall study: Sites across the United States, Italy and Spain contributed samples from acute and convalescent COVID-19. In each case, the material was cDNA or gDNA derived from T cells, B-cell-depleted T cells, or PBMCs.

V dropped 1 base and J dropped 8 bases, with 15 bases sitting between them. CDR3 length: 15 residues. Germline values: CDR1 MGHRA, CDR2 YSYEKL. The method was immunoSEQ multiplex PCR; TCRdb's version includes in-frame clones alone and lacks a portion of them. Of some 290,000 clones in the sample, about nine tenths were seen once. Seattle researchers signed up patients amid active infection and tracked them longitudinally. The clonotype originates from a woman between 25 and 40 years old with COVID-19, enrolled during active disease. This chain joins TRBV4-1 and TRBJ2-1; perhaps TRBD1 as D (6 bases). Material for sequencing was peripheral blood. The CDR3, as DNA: TGCGCCAGCAGCCAAGGCCGGACAGCATTTGATGAGCAGTTCTTC. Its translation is CASSQGRTAFDEQFF.